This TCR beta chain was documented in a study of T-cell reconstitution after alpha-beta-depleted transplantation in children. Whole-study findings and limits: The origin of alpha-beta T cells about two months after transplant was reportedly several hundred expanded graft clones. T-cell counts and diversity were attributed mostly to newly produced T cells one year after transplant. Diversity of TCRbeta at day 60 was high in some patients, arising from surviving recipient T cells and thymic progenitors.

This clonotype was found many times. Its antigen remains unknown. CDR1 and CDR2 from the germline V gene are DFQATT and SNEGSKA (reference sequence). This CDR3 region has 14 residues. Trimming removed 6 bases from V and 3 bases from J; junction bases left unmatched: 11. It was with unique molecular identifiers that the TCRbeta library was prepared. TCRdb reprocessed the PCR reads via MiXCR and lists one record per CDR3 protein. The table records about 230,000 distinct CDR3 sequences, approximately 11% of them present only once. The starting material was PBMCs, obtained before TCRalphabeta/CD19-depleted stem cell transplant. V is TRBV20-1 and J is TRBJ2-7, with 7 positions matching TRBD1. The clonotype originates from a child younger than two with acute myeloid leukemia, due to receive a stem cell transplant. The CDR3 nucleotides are TGCAGTGCCGAAGACAGGGCCCCCCTCTACGAGCAGTACTTC. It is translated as CSAEDRAPLYEQYF.